Following are 32 T cell receptor beta chains from one sample sequenced in a study of PD-L1 blockade in urothelial cancer. Indicated time point: pretreatment peripheral blood. TCRdb's copy holds only in-frame clones and misses some; the assay was immunoSEQ multiplex PCR. The table lists some 90,000 clones, more than 70% of them singletons. The sample consisted of PBMCs, taken around atezolizumab (anti-PD-L1) treatment. The receptors were gathered from a woman aged 80 or older with urothelial cancer.

The V and J genes are TRBV6-5 and TRBJ1-1; 7 nucleotides align to TRBD1. CDR3 length equals 14 residues. V trimming: 6 bases; J trimming: 1 base; junction bases outside the gene matches: 5. Germline V lookup: CDR1 MNHEY, CDR2 SVGAGI. The chain's CDR3 is CASSSGDRNTEAFF. The CDR3 DNA follows: TGTGCCAGCAGCTCCGGGGACAGGAACACTGAAGCTTTCTTT.

This clone was seen ten or more times. The rearrangement joins TRBV2 to TRBJ1-4, with a weak D call TRBD1 (6 bases). CDR3 length equals 14 residues. Germline V gene data show CDR1 as SNHLY and CDR2 as FYNNEI. V was clipped by 7 bases and J by 5 bases, with 14 bases between them. The CDR3 DNA reads TGTGCCAGCAACGTAGGGGGTTTAAATGAAAAACTGTTTTTT. Encoded protein: CASNVGGLNEKLFF.

This sequence joins TRBV2 and TRBJ2-5, with a weak D call TRBD1 (5 bases). In germline, CDR1 is SNHLY, CDR2 FYNNEI. Deletions cut 2 bases from V and 2 bases from J, with 12 bases between. CDR3 length: 15 amino acids. CDR3 residues: CASSENGRDQETQYF. The CDR3 DNA reads as TGTGCCAGCAGTGAAAACGGCAGGGATCAAGAGACCCAGTACTTC.

This sequence joins TRBV6-5 and TRBJ1-2; TRBD1 matches at 7 bases. The V gene's germline CDR1 is MNHEY and CDR2 SVGAGI. The V segment lost 0 bases and the J segment 8 bases; nucleotides outside the gene matches: 9. The CDR3 contains 15 residues. The CDR3 sequence: CASSYSSPTGTGYTF. The CDR3 coding sequence is TGTGCCAGCAGTTACTCCTCCCCGACAGGGACAGGCTACACCTTC.

The chain employs TRBV12-5 and TRBJ1-1, with no clear D. The germline V gene has CDR1 LGHNT and CDR2 FRNRAP. The CDR3 loop spans 13 amino acids. Trimming shortened V by 1 base and J by 3 bases, and 6 bases separated the two germline ends. The chain's CDR3 is CASGLDSYTEAFF. CDR3 DNA sequence: TGTGCTAGTGGTTTGGATTCGTACACTGAAGCTTTCTTT.

The DNA for the CDR3 is TGTGCCAGCAGTCCGACTAGCGGGAGGTTGAGTGCCGGGGAGCTGTTTTTT. Residues: CASSPTSGRLSAGELFF. The gene calls are TRBV27 and TRBJ2-2; TRBD2 agrees at 13 bases. V lost 5 bases to trimming and J lost 6 bases; unmatched junction nucleotides: 9. Per the germline V gene, CDR1 is MNHEY and CDR2 is SMNVEV (reference sequence). The CDR3 runs 17 residues.

This clone has just one count. For the CDR3, the DNA is TGTGCCAGTAGTGGCGACAGGGGGACGGTCAATCAGCCCCAGCATTTT. Its translation: CASSGDRGTVNQPQHF. The gene calls are TRBV19 and TRBJ1-5, with 9 positions matching TRBD1. The junction had 8 bases not matched to a gene; V was cut back by 5 bases and J by 3 bases. In germline, CDR1 is LNHDA, CDR2 SQIVND (reference sequence). This CDR3 comprises 16 residues.

The chain joins TRBV7-8 to TRBJ1-1; 7 bases fit TRBD1. The CDR3 spans 14 residues. The trim removed 5 bases at V and 2 bases at J, leaving 5 bases unmatched. The V gene's germline CDR1 is SGHVS and CDR2 FQNEAQ. CDR3 amino acids: CASSTRDSNTEAFF. The CDR3 nucleotides read TGTGCCAGCAGCACGCGGGACAGTAACACTGAAGCTTTCTTT.

This clone was seen more than once but under ten times. The chain recombines TRBV28 with TRBJ2-7; D uncertain. The CDR3 is made up of 13 amino acids. V was cut by 6 bases and J by 0 bases, with 9 bases left in between. Per germline, CDR1 MDHEN and CDR2 SYDVKM. Written as DNA, the CDR3 is TGTGCCAGCAGACACGCCAGCTCCTACGAGCAGTACTTC. Amino acid sequence: CASRHASSYEQYF.

The chain couples TRBV18 to TRBJ2-2, with D tentatively TRBD2 (5 bases). CDR1 is KGHSH and CDR2 is LQKENI in the germline V gene. Trimming took off 3 bases at V and 8 bases at J, with 16 bases between the two ends. The CDR3 contains 15 residues. CDR3 amino acids: CASSPPNSPGGELFF. The CDR3 bases are TGTGCCAGCTCACCGCCTAATTCCCCGGGAGGGGAGCTGTTTTTT. Variable domain in full (rest from reference TRBV18 and TRBJ2-2): NAGVMQNPRHLVRRRGQEARLRCSPMKGHSHVYWYRQLPEEGLKFMVYLQKENIIDESGMPKERFSAEFPKEGPSILRIQQVVRGDSAAYFCASSPPNSPGGELFFGEGSRLTVL.

V is TRBV19 and J is TRBJ2-7; D possibly corresponds to TRBD1 (6 bases). Trimming cost V 1 base and J 4 bases, with 11 bases left between them. The CDR3 contains 14 residues. CDR1 and CDR2 (germline): LNHDA, SQIVND (reference sequence). This CDR3 reads CASSIAGAGYEQYF. The CDR3 DNA is TGTGCCAGTAGTATAGCAGGGGCCGGATACGAGCAGTACTTC.

This CDR3 reads CASSTQQGQPQHF. The CDR3 DNA follows: TGTGCCAGCAGTACCCAACAGGGCCAGCCCCAGCATTTT. V usage is TRBV6-5 and J usage is TRBJ1-5; maybe TRBD1 (6 bases). V was cut by 5 bases and J by 7 bases, with 12 bases left in between. This CDR3 spans 13 amino acids. Germline CDR1 reads MNHEY; CDR2 reads SVGAGI.

The rearrangement uses TRBV19 and TRBJ2-7, with a weak D call TRBD2 (6 bases). CDR1 and CDR2 (germline): LNHDA, SQIVND (reference sequence). This CDR3 contains 17 residues. Between the trimmed V and J ends, which lost 1 base and 5 bases, there was a span of 21 bases. The CDR3 DNA follows: TGTGCCAGTAGTATAGTTGGAGGGGCGAGCTCTTTCCACGAGCAGTACTTC. As protein: CASSIVGGASSFHEQYF. Variable domain in full (rest from reference TRBV19 and TRBJ2-7): DGGITQSPKYLFRKEGQNVTLSCEQNLNHDAMYWYRQDPGQGLRLIYYSQIVNDFQKGDIAEGYSVSREKKESFPLTVTSAQKNPTAFYLCASSIVGGASSFHEQYFGPGTRLTVT.

The V and J genes are TRBV19 and TRBJ2-3; D might be TRBD1 (5 bases). The CDR3 spans 12 residues. Trimming pared 3 bases from V and 8 bases from J, leaving 9 bases between. CDR1 is LNHDA, CDR2 SQIVND, per germline (reference sequence). The CDR3 DNA follows: TGTGCCAGTAGTATGGGGCCGGGTACGCAGTATTTT. Its protein is CASSMGPGTQYF.

The chain has TRBV5-4 and TRBJ2-7; D unresolved. With 1 base removed from V and 7 bases from J, the gap between germline ends came to 12 bases. Germline values: CDR1 SGHNT, CDR2 YYREEE (reference sequence). CDR3 length equals 13 residues. Written as DNA, the CDR3 is TGTGCCAGCAGCTTGAACGGCGGTGAAGAGCAGTACTTC. Residues: CASSLNGGEEQYF.

The V and J genes are TRBV5-6 and TRBJ2-5; D ambiguous. The CDR3 extends over 16 amino acids. Trimming took off 3 bases at V and 1 base at J, with 16 bases between the two ends. The germline gives CDR1 SGHDT, CDR2 YYEEEE. This CDR3 is CASSSGWRSLQETQYF. CDR3 nucleotides: TGTGCCAGCAGCTCTGGTTGGCGGTCCCTCCAAGAGACCCAGTACTTC. Based on the CDR3 plus reference TRBV5-6 and TRBJ2-5, the full variable domain is DAGVTQSPTHLIKTRGQQVTLRCSPKSGHDTVSWYQQALGQGPQFIFQYYEEEERQRGNFPDRFSGHQFPNYSSELNVNALLLGDSALYLCASSSGWRSLQETQYFGPGTRLLVL.

This sequence joins TRBV19 and TRBJ2-5; 9 nucleotides match TRBD2. There are 16 residues in the CDR3. The V gene's germline CDR1 is LNHDA and CDR2 SQIVND (reference sequence). The trim removed 5 bases at V and 5 bases at J, leaving 12 bases unmatched. The CDR3 spells CASSPGTSRGGETQYF. CDR3 nucleotides: TGTGCCAGTAGTCCGGGGACTAGCCGAGGGGGGGAGACCCAGTACTTC. Complete variable domain (other parts from reference TRBV19 and TRBJ2-5): DGGITQSPKYLFRKEGQNVTLSCEQNLNHDAMYWYRQDPGQGLRLIYYSQIVNDFQKGDIAEGYSVSREKKESFPLTVTSAQKNPTAFYLCASSPGTSRGGETQYFGPGTRLLVL.

The V gene is TRBV5-6, the J gene TRBJ1-2; D is perhaps TRBD1 (5 bases). Germline lookup yields CDR1 SGHDT and CDR2 YYEEEE. V was shortened by 4 bases and J by 9 bases, with 13 bases between the two germline ends. This CDR3 is 12 amino acids long. The CDR3 protein is CASSPGGRSYTF. CDR3 bases: TGTGCCAGCAGCCCCGGGGGTCGAAGCTACACCTTC. Full variable domain (remainder filled in from reference TRBV5-6 and TRBJ1-2): DAGVTQSPTHLIKTRGQQVTLRCSPKSGHDTVSWYQQALGQGPQFIFQYYEEEERQRGNFPDRFSGHQFPNYSSELNVNALLLGDSALYLCASSPGGRSYTFGSGTRLTVV.

The gene calls are TRBV6-1 and TRBJ1-5; D might be TRBD1 (6 bases). Trimming shortened V by 5 bases and J by 4 bases, and 21 bases separated the two germline ends. Germline V gene sequence: CDR1 MNHNS, CDR2 SASEGT. The CDR3 runs 17 residues. CDR3 in amino acids: CASSKGAGTSGNQPQHF. The CDR3 DNA reads as TGTGCCAGCAGTAAAGGGGCAGGGACATCTGGTAATCAGCCCCAGCATTTT.

This chain links TRBV7-3 with TRBJ1-1; tentative D call: TRBD1 (5 bases). The CDR3 sequence is 14 residues long. Trimming cost V 5 bases and J 7 bases, with 17 bases left between them. Germline lookup yields CDR1 SGHTA and CDR2 FQGTGA. The CDR3 loop reads CASSPGGGTLEAFF. The CDR3 DNA reads TGTGCCAGCAGCCCCGGGGGGGGAACCCTTGAAGCTTTCTTT.

This chain uses TRBV14 with TRBJ2-3; tentatively, D is TRBD2 (5 bases). Germline CDR1 is SGHDN and CDR2 is FVKESK. The CDR3 runs 13 residues. The V and J ends lost 2 bases and 4 bases respectively, with 7 bases between them. Written as DNA, the CDR3 is TGTGCCAGCAGCCAACTACTAGCAGATACGCAGTATTTT. This encodes CASSQLLADTQYF.

This clone was recorded a few times. The gene calls are TRBV19 and TRBJ2-7; 8 bases line up with TRBD1. Germline V gives CDR1 LNHDA, CDR2 SQIVND (reference sequence). Losses at the gene ends were 4 bases for V and 3 bases for J; bases not matched to a gene: 8. There are 15 residues in the CDR3. CDR3 DNA: TGTGCCAGTAGTACGGTCCAGGGGGCTATCTACGAGCAGTACTTC. It codes for CASSTVQGAIYEQYF.

The V and J genes are TRBV6-6 and TRBJ1-2; 7 bases map to TRBD1. From germline, CDR1 is MNHNY and CDR2 SVGAGI (reference sequence). The trim removed 5 bases at V and 8 bases at J, leaving 11 bases unmatched. This CDR3 is 14 amino acids long. CDR3: CASSAGTDVMGYTF. CDR3 coding DNA: TGTGCCAGCAGTGCCGGGACAGACGTCATGGGCTACACCTTC.

The chain is built from TRBV4-2 and TRBJ1-4, with a possible D match to TRBD1 (5 bases). Germline loops: CDR1 LGHNA, CDR2 YNFKEQ. The CDR3 sequence is 15 residues long. V was shortened by 4 bases and J by 8 bases, with 17 bases between the two germline ends. The CDR3 loop reads CASSPQAGVGEKLFF. DNA of the CDR3: TGTGCCAGCAGCCCGCAGGCGGGGGTCGGCGAAAAACTGTTTTTT.

The genes are TRBV29-1 and TRBJ2-7; TRBD2 might be the D (5 bases). The germline V gene has CDR1 SQVTM and CDR2 ANQGSEA. The length of the CDR3 is 13 residues. V lost 5 bases and J 6 bases, leaving 17 bases between the germline ends. CDR3 loop: CSVQDLLFFEQYF. The CDR3 DNA reads as TGCAGCGTTCAGGACTTACTTTTTTTCGAGCAGTACTTC.

The chain uses TRBV9 and TRBJ1-2; D unresolved. Trimming took off 0 bases at V and 0 bases at J, with 12 bases between the two ends. From germline, CDR1 is SGDLS and CDR2 YYNGEE. The CDR3 runs 16 residues. In DNA, the CDR3 is TGTGCCAGCAGCGTAGGTTCTGAAACTTCTAACTATGGCTACACCTTC. Its translation: CASSVGSETSNYGYTF.

This clone was counted between two and nine times. The chain employs TRBV30 and TRBJ1-1, with 7 bases that match TRBD1. This CDR3 is built from 15 residues. V shed 3 bases and J 4 bases; nucleotides not matched to a gene: 11. CDR1 is GTSNPN and CDR2 is SVGIG in the germline V gene (reference sequence). CDR3 in DNA: TGTGCCTGGAGCCTGGGCGGGCAGGGGGGCACTGAAGCTTTCTTT. Translation gives CAWSLGGQGGTEAFF.

The chain recombines TRBV7-8 with TRBJ1-1; D is undetermined. The germline CDR1 and CDR2 sequences are SGHVS and FQNEAQ. V shed 6 bases and J shed 1 base, with 9 bases lying between them. The CDR3 is 13 amino acids. CDR3 sequence: CASSHAANTEAFF. CDR3 nucleotide sequence: TGTGCCAGCAGTCACGCGGCGAACACTGAAGCTTTCTTT.

The table lists this clone with a few counts. The V and J genes are TRBV7-3 and TRBJ2-2, with D perhaps TRBD1 (5 bases). The V gene's germline CDR1 is SGHTA and CDR2 FQGTGA. V lost 5 bases and J lost 4, with 11 bases in between. CDR3 length equals 14 residues. The CDR3 is CASSPGHGTGELFF. The CDR3 DNA is TGTGCCAGCAGCCCAGGGCATGGCACCGGGGAGCTGTTTTTT.

The chain employs TRBV6-1 and TRBJ2-5, with a weak D call TRBD2 (6 bases). Germline V lookup: CDR1 MNHNS, CDR2 SASEGT. CDR3 length equals 13 residues. V was shortened by 4 bases and J by 7 bases, with 13 bases between the two germline ends. CDR3 residues: CASSAGDLGTQYF. For the CDR3, the DNA is TGTGCCAGCAGTGCGGGGGACCTCGGGACCCAGTACTTC.

This rearrangement joins TRBV29-1 to TRBJ1-1, with D tentatively TRBD1 (5 bases). CDR1 is SQVTM and CDR2 is ANQGSEA in the germline V gene. Trimming removed 0 bases from V and 6 bases from J, with 14 bases in between. The CDR3 extends over 14 amino acids. CDR3 sequence reads: CSVEEIGQGAEAFF. The CDR3 DNA is TGCAGCGTTGAAGAGATAGGTCAGGGTGCTGAAGCTTTCTTT. Looking up the rest from reference TRBV29-1 and TRBJ1-1 gives the full variable domain: SAVISQKPSRDICQRGTSLTIQCQVDSQVTMMFWYRQQPGQSLTLIATANQGSEATYESGFVIDKFPISRPNLTFSTLTVSNMSPEDSSIYLCSVEEIGQGAEAFFGQGTRLTVV.

This chain connects TRBV7-7 to TRBJ2-7; 7 nucleotides line up with TRBD1. Looked up from germline, CDR1 is SSHAT and CDR2 is FNYEAQ (reference sequence). Trimming at V came to 1 base and at J to 0 bases, leaving 3 bases not matched to a gene. The CDR3 is made up of 15 amino acids. Here the CDR3 reads CASSLGTGDSYEQYF. The CDR3 DNA follows: TGTGCCAGCAGCTTAGGGACAGGCGACTCCTACGAGCAGTACTTC.